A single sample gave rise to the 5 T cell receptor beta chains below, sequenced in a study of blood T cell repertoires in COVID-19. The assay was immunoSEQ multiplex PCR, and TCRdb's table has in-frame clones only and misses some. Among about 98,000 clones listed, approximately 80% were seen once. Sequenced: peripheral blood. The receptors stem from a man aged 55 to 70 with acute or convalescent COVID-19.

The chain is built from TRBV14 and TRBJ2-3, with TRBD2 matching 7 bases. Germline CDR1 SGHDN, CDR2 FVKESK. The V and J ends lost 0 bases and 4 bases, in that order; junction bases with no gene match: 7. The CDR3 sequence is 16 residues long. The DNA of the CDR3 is TGTGCCAGCAGCCAAGACCGCGGGAGTTTCGCAGATACGCAGTATTTT. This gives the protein CASSQDRGSFADTQYF.

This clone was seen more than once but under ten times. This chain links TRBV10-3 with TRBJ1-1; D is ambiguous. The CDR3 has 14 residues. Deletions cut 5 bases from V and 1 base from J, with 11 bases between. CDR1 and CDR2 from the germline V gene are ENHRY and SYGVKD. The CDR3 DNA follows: TGTGCCATCAGTCTTAACCCAGGGAACACTGAAGCTTTCTTT. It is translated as CAISLNPGNTEAFF.

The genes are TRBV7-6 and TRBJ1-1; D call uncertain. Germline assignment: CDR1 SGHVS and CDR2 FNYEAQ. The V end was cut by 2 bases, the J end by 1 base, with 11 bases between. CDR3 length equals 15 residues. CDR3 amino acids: CASSLFRLTNTEAFF. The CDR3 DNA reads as TGTGCCAGCAGCTTATTTCGACTGACGAACACTGAAGCTTTCTTT.

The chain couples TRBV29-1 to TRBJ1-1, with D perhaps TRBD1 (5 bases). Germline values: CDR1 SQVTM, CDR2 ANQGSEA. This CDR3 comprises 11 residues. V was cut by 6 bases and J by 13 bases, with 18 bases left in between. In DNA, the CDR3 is TGCAGCGTGGGGGACTGGGCAGATGGTTTCTTT. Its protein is CSVGDWADGFF.

CDR3 in amino acids: CAISQGAREDTQYF. The CDR3 DNA follows: TGTGCCATTTCACAGGGGGCTCGGGAAGATACGCAGTATTTT. J is TRBJ2-3 and V is TRBV3-1 (or the pseudogene TRBV3-2), with 9 bases aligning to TRBD1. CDR1 and CDR2 (germline): LGHDT, YNNKEL (reference sequence). The junction had 10 bases not matched to a gene; V was cut back by 10 bases and J by 5 bases. The CDR3 runs to 14 residues.